These 32 T cell receptor beta chains came from one sample sequenced in a study of metastatic and nonmetastatic thyroid tumors. TCRdb recomputed clones from the PCR reads via MiXCR. The repertoire holds 5,400 or so clones, with around 35% as singletons. Patients underwent thyroid surgery, and none had received any treatment before it. Sequenced: adjacent normal tissue. These receptors were obtained from a female donor with papillary thyroid cancer or a benign thyroid nodule (not recorded which). Some clones in this sample may be carry-over from other donors' samples.

This clone is large within its sample. The J gene is TRBJ2-1, the V gene TRBV6-1, with D perhaps TRBD1 or TRBD2 (6 bases each). The V and J ends lost 1 base and 4 bases respectively, with 11 bases between them. Germline V gene lookup returns CDR1 MNHNS and CDR2 SASEGT. The CDR3 totals 15 residues. The CDR3 protein is CASSEDRGAYNEQFF. Written as DNA, the CDR3 is TGTGCCAGCAGTGAAGATAGGGGGGCTTACAATGAGCAGTTCTTC.

This clone was seen at least ten times. This chain joins TRBV27 and TRBJ2-7; 10 positions agree with TRBD1. Germline loops: CDR1 MNHEY, CDR2 SMNVEV (reference sequence). V shed 1 base and J 3 bases; nucleotides not matched to a gene: 0. CDR3 length: 14 amino acids. As DNA, the CDR3 is TGTGCCAGCAGTTTATGGACAGGGGGCTACGAGCAGTACTTC. It encodes CASSLWTGGYEQYF.

This clone occurred a few times. Other DNA sequences in the same sample also yield this CDR3. The V call is TRBV6-1, the J call TRBJ1-2, with D uncertain. Germline values: CDR1 MNHNS, CDR2 SASEGT. V shed 2 bases and J shed 2 bases, with 6 bases lying between them. The CDR3 runs 13 residues. In nucleotides, the CDR3 is TGTGCCAGCAGTGAACGGAAAAACTATGGCTACACCTTC. This codes for CASSERKNYGYTF.

The chain couples TRBV20-1 to TRBJ2-1, with 11 positions matching TRBD2. The length of the CDR3 is 18 residues. V lost 2 bases, J lost 6 bases, and 15 bases stayed unmatched. Germline-derived CDR1 and CDR2 are DFQATT and SNEGSKA (reference sequence). CDR3 in DNA: TGCAGTGCTAGACGGACAAGTTTAGCGGGAGGGCGGGTCAATGAGCAGTTCTTC. Translating gives CSARRTSLAGGRVNEQFF.

This clone came up a few times. The V gene is TRBV28, the J gene TRBJ2-7; 8 positions agree with TRBD2. The CDR3 is made up of 14 amino acids. Germline assignment: CDR1 MDHEN and CDR2 SYDVKM. The V segment lost 8 bases and the J segment 0 bases; nucleotides outside the gene matches: 6. The CDR3 DNA is TGTGCCAGCTTAGCGGGGCGTAGCTCCTACGAGCAGTACTTC. Its translation is CASLAGRSSYEQYF.

This clone occurred a few times. The V call is TRBV6-2 or TRBV6-3, the J call TRBJ2-1, with TRBD2 matching 8 bases. Germline CDR1 is MNHEY and CDR2 is SVGEGT. Trimming cost V 5 bases and J 6 bases; bases outside gene matches: 9. The CDR3 is 15 amino acids. CDR3 sequence (DNA): TGTGCCAGCAGTCCGGGACTAGGGTTCGCCAATGAGCAGTTCTTC. Protein sequence: CASSPGLGFANEQFF.

The V and J genes are TRBV5-1 and TRBJ1-2, with D possibly being TRBD1 (6 bases). V was pared by 4 bases and J by 8 bases, with 18 bases between. Looked up from germline, CDR1 is SGHRS and CDR2 is YFSETQ. The CDR3 has 14 residues. The CDR3 nucleotides read TGCGCCAGCAGCGCTCTGGACAGCAGGGGCGGCTACACCTTC. Translated, it gives CASSALDSRGGYTF. Using reference TRBV5-1 and TRBJ1-2 for the parts outside the CDR3, the full variable domain is KAGVTQTPRYLIKTRGQQVTLSCSPISGHRSVSWYQQTPGQGLQFLFEYFSETQRNKGNFPGRFSGRQFSNSRSEMNVSTLELGDSALYLCASSALDSRGGYTFGSGTRLTVV.

The chain uses TRBV11-3 and TRBJ2-3, with TRBD1 identical over 9 bases. The trim removed 9 bases at V and 2 bases at J, leaving 6 bases unmatched. Germline V gives CDR1 SGHNT, CDR2 YENEEA. The CDR3 totals 14 residues. The CDR3: CASSRDRDTDTQYF. The CDR3, as DNA: TGTGCCAGTAGCAGGGACAGGGACACAGATACGCAGTATTTT.

Within the sample, this clone is medium-sized. This chain joins TRBV4-1 and TRBJ2-7; TRBD1 matches at 7 bases. Trimming cost V 1 base and J 3 bases; bases outside gene matches: 6. This CDR3 has 15 residues. From germline, CDR1 is MGHRA and CDR2 YSYEKL. CDR3 nucleotide sequence: TGCGCCAGCAGCCAAGTATCTACAGGGGTCTACGAGCAGTACTTC. This translates into CASSQVSTGVYEQYF.

Only a few counts were recorded for this clone. The chain links TRBV6-2 or TRBV6-3 to TRBJ2-7; 9 bases are a match to TRBD1. V was pared by 0 bases and J by 4 bases, with 7 bases of the junction left unmatched. Germline CDR1 is MNHEY and CDR2 is SVGEGT. CDR3 length: 16 residues. The CDR3 region is CASSYSSGTGSYEQYF. The DNA for the CDR3 is TGTGCCAGCAGTTACTCATCCGGGACAGGGTCATACGAGCAGTACTTC.

This clone was detected a few times. The gene calls are TRBV27 and TRBJ1-1, with TRBD1 matching over 7 bases. Per germline, CDR1 MNHEY and CDR2 SMNVEV (reference sequence). Trimming cost V 5 bases and J 11 bases; bases outside gene matches: 8. This CDR3 contains 12 residues. In DNA form, the CDR3 reads TGTGCCAGCAGTGCCCAAACAGGGGCGGCTTTCTTT. It translates to CASSAQTGAAFF.

V and J are TRBV6-1 and TRBJ1-2, with a weak D call TRBD1 (6 bases). Trimming stripped 6 bases from V and 2 bases from J, with 19 bases between. The CDR3 contains 16 residues. Germline V gene sequence: CDR1 MNHNS, CDR2 SASEGT. The chain's CDR3 is CASSRGQRNPNYGYTF. The CDR3 DNA reads as TGTGCCAGCAGCCGCGGACAGCGAAACCCCAACTATGGCTACACCTTC.

The V gene is TRBV7-6, the J gene TRBJ1-5; D is ambiguous. Germline loops: CDR1 SGHVS, CDR2 FNYEAQ. The CDR3 contains 13 residues. V lost 4 bases, J lost 4 bases, and 8 bases lay in between. In DNA, the CDR3 is TGTGCCAGCAGCTCCGACGTGAATCAGCCCCAGCATTTT. It specifies CASSSDVNQPQHF.

The chain carries TRBV28 and TRBJ1-4, with D uncertain. The CDR3 is 16 residues long. With 7 bases removed from V and 5 bases from J, the gap between germline ends came to 20 bases. CDR1 and CDR2 from the germline V gene are MDHEN and SYDVKM. CDR3 sequence: CASNGAAVGRNEKLFF. The CDR3 coding sequence is TGTGCCAGCAATGGAGCGGCGGTGGGCAGGAATGAAAAACTGTTTTTT.

This sequence joins TRBV28 and TRBJ2-1, with D tentatively TRBD1 or TRBD2 (5 bases each). The CDR3 totals 19 residues. CDR1 and CDR2 (germline): MDHEN, SYDVKM. V lost 7 bases and J lost 6, with 31 bases in between. The CDR3 DNA reads TGTGCCAGCATTAACCATTTATATTCCCGGGACGGAGATACCAATGAGCAGTTCTTC. Translating gives CASINHLYSRDGDTNEQFF.

This clone has a handful of counts. The rearrangement links TRBV6-2 or TRBV6-3 to TRBJ2-7, with TRBD2 identical over 8 bases. The J segment lost 3 bases and the V segment lost 7 bases, leaving 8 bases of the junction unmatched. In germline, CDR1 is MNHEY, CDR2 SVGEGT. The length of the CDR3 is 14 residues. This CDR3 is CASNLSGSLYEQYF. CDR3 in DNA: TGTGCCAGCAACTTGAGCGGGAGCCTCTACGAGCAGTACTTC.

This clone was recorded a few times. The V gene is TRBV19, the J gene TRBJ1-2, with 9 bases fitting TRBD1. After removal of 5 bases from V and 8 bases from J, the junction contained 12 bases not matched to a gene. The germline gives CDR1 LNHDA, CDR2 SQIVND (reference sequence). The CDR3 is made up of 15 amino acids. The CDR3 sequence is CASSVPGTGMRGYTF. The DNA of the CDR3 is TGTGCCAGTAGTGTTCCCGGGACAGGGATGAGGGGCTACACCTTC.

For this clone: Other DNA sequences within the sample encode an identical CDR3. The V call is TRBV11-3, the J call TRBJ2-3; either TRBD1 or TRBD2 may supply D (5 bases each). The germline gives CDR1 SGHNT, CDR2 YENEEA. Trimming removed 6 bases at V and 9 bases at J, with 13 bases between. The CDR3 covers 12 residues. In DNA, the CDR3 is TGTGCCAGCAGTACTCGAGAGGGGACGCAGTATTTT. Its protein is CASSTREGTQYF.

By proportion, this clone is large (0.1 to 1%). V and J are TRBV6-1 and TRBJ1-1; the D is unclear. The CDR3 runs to 12 residues. V was pared by 8 bases and J by 6 bases, with 13 bases between. Germline assignment: CDR1 MNHNS and CDR2 SASEGT. CDR3 coding DNA: TGTGCCAGCCACCGGGGAGTCTCTGAAGCTTTCTTT. It is translated as CASHRGVSEAFF.

This clone was detected only a few times. The V and J genes are TRBV7-3 and TRBJ1-2; TRBD1 agrees at 8 bases. The ends lost 6 bases at V and 0 bases at J; junction bases unmatched: 6. Germline lookup yields CDR1 SGHTA and CDR2 FQGTGA. The CDR3 is 15 amino acids. The CDR3 loop is CASSSDRAPNYGYTF. The CDR3, as DNA: TGTGCCAGCAGTTCGGACAGGGCCCCTAACTATGGCTACACCTTC.

This clone was found once. This chain links TRBV19 with TRBJ1-2, with D possibly matching TRBD1 (6 bases). Germline assignment: CDR1 LNHDA and CDR2 SQIVND (reference sequence). This CDR3 comprises 16 residues. The V gene lost 3 bases and the J gene lost 1 base, with 15 bases spanning the gap. CDR3 DNA: TGTGCCAGTAGTATCGCCGGACAGCTTTATAACTATGGCTACACCTTC. Its protein is CASSIAGQLYNYGYTF.

CDR3 DNA sequence: TGTGCCAGCTCAGGGGGCACTGAAGCTTTCTTT. Its protein is CASSGGTEAFF. The chain uses TRBV7-8 and TRBJ1-1, with 7 bases lining up with TRBD1. Trimming took 8 bases from V and 4 from J; bases not matched to a gene: 1. Germline V gene lookup returns CDR1 SGHVS and CDR2 FQNEAQ. This CDR3 spans 11 amino acids.

Remarks on this clone: This CDR3 is also generated by other DNA sequences in the sample. This rearrangement joins TRBV19 to TRBJ1-5, with 8 bases aligning to TRBD1. CDR1 and CDR2 (germline): LNHDA, SQIVND (reference sequence). The CDR3 spans 16 residues. With V trimmed by 9 bases and J by 1 base, 11 bases remained unmatched. CDR3 amino acids: CASSTGGYTSNQPQHF. The CDR3 nucleotides read TGTGCCAGCTCCACAGGGGGTTATACGAGCAATCAGCCCCAGCATTTT.

CDR3 loop: CASSNNQRNTEAFF. In DNA, the CDR3 is TGTGCCAGCAGCAATAATCAGAGGAACACTGAAGCTTTCTTT. The genes are TRBV2 and TRBJ1-1; unclear D gene. CDR1 is SNHLY and CDR2 is FYNNEI in the germline V gene. There are 14 residues in the CDR3. The V and J ends lost 6 bases and 1 base respectively, with 12 bases between them. Full variable domain (outside the CDR3, taken from reference TRBV2 and TRBJ1-1): EPEVTQTPSHQVTQMGQEVILRCVPISNHLYFYWYRQILGQKVEFLVSFYNNEISEKSEIFDDQFSVERPDGSNFTLKIRSTKLEDSAMYFCASSNNQRNTEAFFGQGTRLTVV.

As to this clone: A read error may produce the germline difference seen at one junction end. The rearrangement joins TRBV6-1 to TRBJ1-5, with a tentative D call TRBD1 (6 bases). Germline assignment: CDR1 MNHNS and CDR2 SASEGT. The CDR3 spans 14 residues. CDR3 residues: CASSLGQSNQPQHF. The CDR3 DNA reads as TGCGCCAGCAGCCTCGGACAGAGCAATCAGCCCCAACATTTT.

The chain joins TRBV6-1 to TRBJ2-7, with TRBD2 as a possible D gene (5 bases). Germline V gives CDR1 MNHNS, CDR2 SASEGT. The CDR3 loop spans 15 amino acids. CDR3 residues: CDPAQVAGRLHEQYF. CDR3 DNA sequence: TGTGATCCAGCGCAGGTTGCGGGCCGGCTCCACGAGCAGTACTTC.

The sample holds many counts of this clone. The gene calls are TRBV28 and TRBJ1-1; no clear D gene. CDR3 length equals 14 residues. V lost 6 bases to trimming and J lost 7 bases, with 18 bases between them. Germline V gene sequence: CDR1 MDHEN, CDR2 SYDVKM. CDR3 sequence reads: CASRPREAAFEAFF. The CDR3 DNA reads as TGTGCCAGCAGGCCGCGAGAGGCGGCCTTTGAAGCTTTCTTT.

By frequency in the sample, this clone is large. The rearrangement uses TRBV7-8 and TRBJ1-5; D is ambiguous. Trimming cost V 0 bases and J 4 bases, with 10 bases left between them. This CDR3 region has 15 residues. Per germline, CDR1 SGHVS and CDR2 FQNEAQ. Written as DNA, the CDR3 is TGTGCCAGCAGCTTAGCTCGGGCGGGGAATCAGCCCCAGCATTTT. It codes for CASSLARAGNQPQHF.

J is TRBJ1-2 and V is TRBV20-1, with 7 bases fitting TRBD1. V gave up 5 bases and J gave up 4 bases; unmatched junction bases: 16. Germline values: CDR1 DFQATT, CDR2 SNEGSKA (reference sequence). This CDR3 spans 16 amino acids. Here the CDR3 DNA reads TGCAGTGCTCGCGTATCCAGCAATGGACAGGTCTATGGCTACACCTTC. The encoded protein is CSARVSSNGQVYGYTF.

This clone is deemed medium-sized. CDR3 in amino acids: CASRMSGTGEETQYF. The CDR3 DNA follows: TGTGCCAGCAGGATGTCCGGGACAGGGGAAGAGACCCAGTACTTC. The chain couples TRBV7-2 to TRBJ2-5, with TRBD1 matching 10 bases. The CDR3 is made up of 15 amino acids. The germline gives CDR1 SGHTA, CDR2 FQGNSA. With 6 bases clipped from V and 3 bases from J, the junction kept 7 bases outside the gene matches.

V usage is TRBV6-2 or TRBV6-3 and J usage is TRBJ2-7; the D gene is possibly TRBD2 (6 bases). The CDR3 sequence is 14 residues long. Germline V CDR1 and CDR2: MNHEY, SVGEGT. The V end lost 3 bases, the J end lost 0 bases, and 9 bases lay between the germline ends. CDR3 amino acids: CASSYAGCSYEQYF. The CDR3 coding sequence is TGTGCCAGCAGTTATGCGGGGTGCTCCTACGAGCAGTACTTC.

The chain links TRBV12-3 or TRBV12-4 to TRBJ2-2, with no clear D. V lost 3 bases and J lost 7, with 6 bases in between. This CDR3 has 12 amino acids. In DNA, the CDR3 is TGTGCCAGCAGTTTCCAGGACGGGGAGCTGTTTTTT. Translated: CASSFQDGELFF.